In its sample, the clone carrying this T cell receptor (beta chain) was seen many times. The antigen remains unidentified. Germline CDR1 and CDR2: MNHNS and SASEGT. V lost 6 bases and J 2 bases, leaving 16 bases between the germline ends. There are 15 residues in the CDR3. As to time point: newly diagnosed GD, antithyroid drugs for less than 3 months. RNA extracted from PBMCs served as the sequencing template. From an endocrinology department in Xi'an, China, came the patients. This record belongs to a study of regulatory T cells in long-lasting Graves disease. Study conclusions and caveats: The persistent group shared 2,500 to 3,000 public clonotypes, more than the 966 shared by new patients.

Arm-PCR with iRepertoire HTBI primers amplified the CDR3 regions for these TCR beta libraries. Each CDR3 protein gets one entry after TCRdb re-called the multiplex PCR reads with MiXCR. Among hundreds of thousands of distinct CDR3 sequences listed, more than 15% were seen once. These data were also filed under a second study, of T cells in Graves' hyperthyroidism and ophthalmopathy. Per that study: Carried out on the TCR CDR3, a first-round RT-PCR used the HTBI primer set.

The material sequenced was peripheral blood mononuclear cells (PBMCs), taken at new diagnosis, from a patient treated with antithyroid drugs. J is TRBJ1-1 and V is TRBV6-1; no reliable D call. The TCR sequence derives from a woman aged 35 to 60 with Graves disease. CDR3 nucleotides: TGTGCCAGCAGGGAGCAGGAGTCGGAAAACACTGAAGCTTTCTTT. Translating it yields CASREQESENTEAFF.